The 3 T cell receptor beta chains below all came from one sample that was sequenced in a study of response to subunit inactivated influenza vaccine. TCRdb reprocessed the RT-PCR reads via MiXCR and lists one record per CDR3 protein. The sample lists approximately 490,000 distinct CDR3 sequences; roughly 7.9% were seen once. The sequencing used PBMCs from blood, collected around 25 months after vaccination. Receptors originate from a man aged 50-75 years who received an inactivated influenza vaccine.

The J gene is TRBJ1-5, the V gene TRBV29-1; D remains unclear. Per germline, CDR1 SQVTM and CDR2 ANQGSEA. The CDR3 contains 14 residues. V shed 4 bases and J shed 1 base, with 11 bases lying between them. The CDR3 DNA sequence: TGCAGCGTTGGACCGGACGGAAGCAATCAGCCCCAGCATTTT. This encodes CSVGPDGSNQPQHF.

This clonotype was seen at least ten times. The chain couples TRBV10-3 to TRBJ2-3; 12 bases are shared with TRBD2. Germline values: CDR1 ENHRY, CDR2 SYGVKD. J gave up 5 bases and V 4 bases, and 4 bases lay outside the gene matches. The CDR3 runs 15 residues. The CDR3 loop reads CAISALAGGLDTQYF. The CDR3 DNA reads TGTGCCATCAGTGCCCTAGCGGGGGGGCTAGATACGCAGTATTTT.

This clonotype was found many times. V gene TRBV10-3 combines with J gene TRBJ2-7; TRBD1 matches 8 bases. The CDR3 spans 15 residues. CDR1 ENHRY and CDR2 SYGVKD come from the germline V gene. Trimming at V came to 10 bases and at J to 3 bases, leaving 14 bases not matched to a gene. The CDR3 bases are TGTGCCACGTACCCTGGGACAGGAGGACACTACGAGCAGTACTTC. Protein product: CATYPGTGGHYEQYF.